This passage covers 14 T cell receptor beta chains from one sample sequenced in a study of blood T cell repertoires in COVID-19. TCRdb's table, derived via immunoSEQ multiplex PCR, lists solely in-frame clones and lacks some. The sample includes about 350,000 clones, roughly 89% of them seen just once. The material sequenced was peripheral blood. These receptors originate from an older woman with COVID-19, enrolled during active disease.

The V gene is TRBV12-3 or TRBV12-4, the J gene TRBJ1-2, with 8 bases aligning to TRBD1. The J segment lost 8 bases and the V segment lost 6 bases, leaving 8 bases of the junction unmatched. This CDR3 is 13 amino acids long. This chain's CDR3 is CASSPQGAGGYTF. CDR3 sequence (DNA): TGTGCCAGCAGCCCGCAGGGGGCGGGAGGCTACACCTTC.

The rearrangement joins TRBV6-1 to TRBJ2-7, with TRBD1 identical over 9 bases. V lost 4 bases and J lost 4; bases outside the gene matches: 11. This CDR3 is built from 16 residues. The germline CDR1 and CDR2 sequences are MNHNS and SASEGT. CDR3 DNA: TGTGCCAGCAGTGTCCGGGACAGGGATTCCTTTTACGAGCAGTACTTC. Translated: CASSVRDRDSFYEQYF.

J is TRBJ1-4 and V is TRBV28; D might be TRBD1 (5 bases). The ends were cut back, 10 bases at V and 5 bases at J, with 20 bases in the middle. CDR3 size: 15 residues. Per the germline V gene, CDR1 is MDHEN and CDR2 is SYDVKM. For the CDR3, the DNA is TGTGCCATCGATTCTGGGACTGCGACAAATGAAAAACTGTTTTTT. Encoded protein: CAIDSGTATNEKLFF.

In its sample, this clone was seen a few times. This chain connects TRBV2 to TRBJ1-1, with 10 bases identical to TRBD1. From germline, CDR1 is SNHLY and CDR2 FYNNEI. The CDR3 loop spans 14 amino acids. V was pared by 4 bases and J by 5 bases, with 4 bases of the junction left unmatched. CDR3 in DNA: TGTGCCAGCAGTGGGGGGACAGGGGTGACTGAAGCTTTCTTT. Amino acid sequence: CASSGGTGVTEAFF. Complete variable domain (other parts from reference TRBV2 and TRBJ1-1): EPEVTQTPSHQVTQMGQEVILRCVPISNHLYFYWYRQILGQKVEFLVSFYNNEISEKSEIFDDQFSVERPDGSNFTLKIRSTKLEDSAMYFCASSGGTGVTEAFFGQGTRLTVV.

As for this clone: Other DNA sequences in this specimen translate into the identical CDR3. This sequence joins TRBV27 and TRBJ1-1; TRBD1 matches 7 bases. Germline CDR1 MNHEY, CDR2 SMNVEV (reference sequence). The CDR3 consists of 14 residues. V gave up 6 bases and J gave up 2 bases; unmatched junction bases: 6. CDR3 residues: CASSPGTANTEAFF. CDR3 nucleotides: TGTGCCAGCAGCCCCGGGACAGCTAACACTGAAGCTTTCTTT.

This sequence joins TRBV12-5 and TRBJ2-5, with D perhaps TRBD1 (6 bases). V was pared by 2 bases and J by 4 bases, with 11 bases between. The CDR3 is made up of 14 amino acids. CDR1 is LGHNT, CDR2 FRNRAP, per germline. In DNA form, the CDR3 reads TGTGCTAGTGGTTTGTCAGGGGCGGGAGAGACCCAGTACTTC. This encodes CASGLSGAGETQYF.

The chain links TRBV7-9 to TRBJ1-6; weak D call: TRBD1 (6 bases). V lost 7 bases, J lost 8 bases, and 18 bases lay in between. This CDR3 contains 15 residues. Germline loops: CDR1 SEHNR, CDR2 FQNEAQ (reference sequence). The CDR3 protein is CASTEQGLGYSPLHF. In DNA, the CDR3 is TGTGCCAGCACCGAACAGGGCCTTGGTTATTCACCCCTCCACTTT.

V usage is TRBV5-1 and J usage is TRBJ2-1, with 9 positions matching TRBD2. The CDR3 is 16 residues long. Germline V CDR1 and CDR2: SGHRS, YFSETQ. Trimming took 0 bases from V and 7 from J; bases not matched to a gene: 8. CDR3 bases: TGCGCCAGCAGCTTGGTTTATAGCGGGGGAGGGAATGAGCAGTTCTTC. Translated: CASSLVYSGGGNEQFF.

V and J are TRBV5-1 and TRBJ1-1; no clear D. The germline V gene encodes CDR1 SGHRS and CDR2 YFSETQ. This CDR3 region has 16 residues. The V end was cut by 3 bases, the J end by 1 base, with 16 bases between. Here the CDR3 reads CASSSETIRGNTEAFF. The CDR3 region has the DNA TGCGCCAGCAGCTCGGAGACAATACGGGGGAACACTGAAGCTTTCTTT. The whole variable domain, filled in from reference TRBV5-1 and TRBJ1-1, reads KAGVTQTPRYLIKTRGQQVTLSCSPISGHRSVSWYQQTPGQGLQFLFEYFSETQRNKGNFPGRFSGRQFSNSRSEMNVSTLELGDSALYLCASSSETIRGNTEAFFGQGTRLTVV.

The table lists this clone with a count of one. This chain connects TRBV5-5 to TRBJ1-2, with D maybe TRBD1 (5 bases). Germline lookup yields CDR1 SGHKS and CDR2 YYEKEE (reference sequence). The V end was cut by 0 bases, the J end by 4 bases, with 13 bases between. This CDR3 has 15 residues. CDR3 coding DNA: TGTGCCAGCAGCTTGGCGTGGGGCGGGAGCTATGGCTACACCTTC. Amino acids: CASSLAWGGSYGYTF.

This sequence joins TRBV2 and TRBJ1-2; TRBD1 matches 8 bases. With V trimmed by 7 bases and J by 13 bases, 14 bases remained unmatched. Per the germline V gene, CDR1 is SNHLY and CDR2 is FYNNEI. The CDR3 length is 13 residues. The CDR3 region has the DNA TGTGCCAGCACCGTAGACCCGACAGGGACAGGCACCTTC. As protein: CASTVDPTGTGTF.

The V and J genes are TRBV6-5 and TRBJ2-1; no clear D. CDR3 length equals 14 residues. Germline CDR1 MNHEY, CDR2 SVGAGI. The ends were cut back, 6 bases at V and 3 bases at J, with 12 bases in the middle. The CDR3 DNA reads as TGTGCCAGCAGCCCCGACTGGAACTACAATGAGCAGTTCTTC. Translating it yields CASSPDWNYNEQFF.

The chain couples TRBV2 to TRBJ1-1, with 7 nucleotides matching TRBD1. V dropped 4 bases and J dropped 2; count of bases not matched to a gene: 4. This CDR3 spans 14 amino acids. Germline values: CDR1 SNHLY, CDR2 FYNNEI. The CDR3 DNA follows: TGTGCCAGCAGTGGACAGGGACAAAACACTGAAGCTTTCTTT. Residues: CASSGQGQNTEAFF.

CDR3 sequence reads: CASRGQGDYGYTF. In nucleotides, the CDR3 is TGCGCCAGCCGGGGACAGGGGGACTATGGCTACACCTTC. The chain recombines TRBV23-1 with TRBJ1-2; 11 positions match TRBD1. TRBV23-1 is an open reading frame, and its role is uncertain. The CDR3 sequence is 13 residues long. J was trimmed by 3 bases and V by 8 bases; bases with no gene match: 2.